The next 2 T cell receptor beta chains were all read from a single sample in a study of blood T cell repertoires in COVID-19. Sequencing was performed with immunoSEQ multiplex PCR; in TCRdb, only in-frame clones are kept and a portion is missing. The table has 140,000 or so clones, about 80% seen once. Sequencing was carried out using peripheral blood. Source of these receptors: a human donor in a cohort sampled during active COVID-19.

This sequence joins TRBV5-4 and TRBJ2-1, with TRBD1 as a possible D gene (5 bases). Germline V gene data show CDR1 as SGHNT and CDR2 as YYREEE (reference sequence). Between the trimmed V and J ends, which lost 0 bases and 0 bases, there was a span of 10 bases. The CDR3 consists of 16 residues. CDR3 DNA sequence: TGTGCCAGCAGCTTGGGGGGCGCCCCCTCCTACAATGAGCAGTTCTTC. It is translated as CASSLGGAPSYNEQFF.

The rearrangement links TRBV19 to TRBJ1-1; D is uncertain. The CDR3 is made up of 14 amino acids. The V end lost 3 bases, the J end lost 0 bases, and 8 bases lay between the germline ends. Germline CDR1 reads LNHDA; CDR2 reads SQIVND (reference sequence). CDR3 protein: CASSIRLMNTEAFF. CDR3 DNA sequence: TGTGCCAGTAGTATCCGACTAATGAACACTGAAGCTTTCTTT.